This entry concerns a single T cell receptor beta chain. Its antigen is not known. The sample is drawn from a study of shared clonotypes between healthy human individuals. Donors had no recently reported acute infections or vaccinations and were HIV-negative. Overall study findings and caveats: Despite large depth, sorted-subset datasets appeared incompletely sequenced.

Trimming removed 6 bases at V and 1 base at J, with 12 bases between. The CDR3 runs 14 residues. Germline V lookup: CDR1 MNHEY, CDR2 SMNVEV (reference sequence). Sequenced by immunoSEQ multiplex PCR; TCRdb stores in-frame clones only, minus some. In the table there are about a million clones, about 72% of which are singletons. The J gene is TRBJ1-2, the V gene TRBV27; D is undetermined. Sequencing input: memory CD4+ T cells from PBMCs. Subset indicated: CD45RA-negative fraction. The TCR originated in a young man in good health. Some clones in this sample may be carry-over from other donors' samples. CDR3 amino acids: CASSPHGVNYGYTF. The CDR3 coding sequence is TGTGCCAGCAGCCCACATGGAGTTAACTATGGCTACACCTTC.